Listed below are T cell receptor beta chains from one sample, sequenced in a study of blood T cells in healthy people across ages. TCRdb analysed the 5' RACE reads with MiXCR anew, one entry per CDR3 protein. Of about 1.8 million distinct CDR3 sequences in the sample, approximately 50% were seen once. The specimen sequenced was blood. Receptor source: a woman aged 40 to 50 in good health. Both conserved end residues are part of each CDR3. The D gene is left open where the match is weak. The listing skips clone size in some rows; elsewhere it reads once, few, many or a size class.

DNA: TGTGCCAGCAGCGTGACGGGACTCCGGGCAGATACGCAGTATTTT; CDR3: CASSVTGLRADTQYF; J: TRBJ2-3; size: NA; V: TRBV9; D: NA
DNA: TGTGCCAGCAGCCAAGATTCAGGTCTAACCTACGAGCAGTACTTC; CDR3: CASSQDSGLTYEQYF; J: TRBJ2-7; size: NA; V: TRBV14; D: NA
DNA: TGCGCCAGCAGCCAGGCTAAGACTAGCTCCCTCTACGAGCAGTACTTC; CDR3: CASSQAKTSSLYEQYF; J: TRBJ2-7; size: few; V: TRBV4-1; D: TRBD2
DNA: TGCGCCAGCAGCCCCGGCTTAACTCGTTCCCATACCTACGAGCAGTACTTC; CDR3: CASSPGLTRSHTYEQYF; J: TRBJ2-7; size: NA; V: TRBV5-1; D: NA
DNA: TGTGCCAGCAGCGGGGACAGGTTAACCAATGAGCAGTACTTC; CDR3: CASSGDRLTNEQYF; J: TRBJ2-7; size: NA; V: TRBV7-2; D: TRBD1
DNA: TGTGCCAGCAGCTCGTCTCAGGGGGCTCACGAGCAGTACTTC; CDR3: CASSSSQGAHEQYF; J: TRBJ2-7; size: NA; V: TRBV7-9; D: TRBD1
DNA: TGTGCCAGCAGCCAAGATCCCGCTAGCTCCTACGAGCAGTACTTC; CDR3: CASSQDPASSYEQYF; J: TRBJ2-7; size: many; V: TRBV14; D: NA
DNA: TGTGCCACCAGCAGAGATGGATCCTACAATGAGCAGTTCTTC; CDR3: CATSRDGSYNEQFF; J: TRBJ2-1; size: many; V: TRBV15; D: NA
DNA: TGTGCCAGCAGTGAATTTTCAGGGAGGGACTATGGCTACACCTTC; CDR3: CASSEFSGRDYGYTF; J: TRBJ1-2; size: NA; V: TRBV25-1; D: NA
DNA: TGTGCCAGCAGCATTGGGACACCGTCGGGTAGCTACACCTTC; CDR3: CASSIGTPSGSYTF; J: TRBJ1-2; size: few; V: TRBV5-4; D: NA
DNA: TGCAGTGCTAGTTATTCGCGGGGTCCTGCCAAAGGTGCCTACGAGCAGTACTTC; CDR3: CSASYSRGPAKGAYEQYF; J: TRBJ2-7; size: few; V: TRBV20-1; D: NA
DNA: TGCAGTGCCCGTTGGGAGCGGGGGGGCAAAGAGCAGTTCTTC; CDR3: CSARWERGGKEQFF; J: TRBJ2-1; size: NA; V: TRBV20-1; D: TRBD2
DNA: TGTGCCAGCAGTTACAGGGGAATAAGGACTGAAGCTTTCTTT; CDR3: CASSYRGIRTEAFF; J: TRBJ1-1; size: NA; V: TRBV27; D: TRBD1
DNA: TGCAGTGCTCTGCGGGGGGCCTACAATGAGCAGTTCTTC; CDR3: CSALRGAYNEQFF; J: TRBJ2-1; size: once; V: TRBV20-1; D: TRBD2
DNA: TGTGCCAGCAGCCTGGGACAGGGCCAGTACCAAGAGACCCAGTACTTC; CDR3: CASSLGQGQYQETQYF; J: TRBJ2-5; size: NA; V: TRBV7-2; D: TRBD1
DNA: TGTGCCAGCAGCTTAGTCCGGGGGGGGCCCTACGAGCAGTACTTC; CDR3: CASSLVRGGPYEQYF; J: TRBJ2-7; size: NA; V: TRBV7-8; D: TRBD2
DNA: TGCAGTGCTAGCGCCCCGCGGACATACTATGGCTACACCTTC; CDR3: CSASAPRTYYGYTF; J: TRBJ1-2; size: NA; V: TRBV20-1; D: NA
DNA: TGCAGCTCTCTCACTAGCGGGGGAGGAGAGACCCAGTACTTC; CDR3: CSSLTSGGGETQYF; J: TRBJ2-5; size: few; V: TRBV20-1; D: TRBD2
DNA: TGTGCCAGCAGCCAACGGGTAGACCCCAGCACAGATACGCAGTATTTT; CDR3: CASSQRVDPSTDTQYF; J: TRBJ2-3; size: NA; V: TRBV4-2; D: NA
DNA: TGTGCCACCAGCAGAGTAGGGTCCCCGGGGGTAGAGACCCAGTACTTC; CDR3: CATSRVGSPGVETQYF; J: TRBJ2-5; size: NA; V: TRBV15; D: NA
DNA: TGCAGCGTTGAGGCGACAGGGGGATCCTACGAGCAGTACTTC; CDR3: CSVEATGGSYEQYF; J: TRBJ2-7; size: NA; V: TRBV29-1; D: TRBD1
DNA: TGTGCCAGCAGCGTCCGGAACACAGAGGACAAGACCCAGTACTTC; CDR3: CASSVRNTEDKTQYF; J: TRBJ2-5; size: few; V: TRBV21-1; D: NA
DNA: TGTGCCAGCAGCGGCACCACAGGGGCGAACACCGGGGAGCTGTTTTTT; CDR3: CASSGTTGANTGELFF; J: TRBJ2-2; size: NA; V: TRBV9; D: TRBD1
DNA: TGTGCCAGCAGCTTGACGGGGAGAGCTAATGAAAAACTGTTTTTT; CDR3: CASSLTGRANEKLFF; J: TRBJ1-4; size: NA; V: TRBV5-6; D: NA
DNA: TGTGCCAGCAGTTTAGGGGTCAGACACCCCGGGGAGACCCAGTACTTC; CDR3: CASSLGVRHPGETQYF; J: TRBJ2-5; size: few; V: TRBV12-3/TRBV12-4; D: NA
DNA: TGCAGCGTTGACGGGAGGGCAGGACAGGGGCTCTATGGCTACACCTTC; CDR3: CSVDGRAGQGLYGYTF; J: TRBJ1-2; size: NA; V: TRBV29-1; D: TRBD1
DNA: TGTGCCAGCAGCTTGGCTGGACCCTCAGAGACCCAGTACTTC; CDR3: CASSLAGPSETQYF; J: TRBJ2-5; size: NA; V: TRBV5-6; D: NA
DNA: TGTGCCAGCAGCGCCGGGACAGGGCGCAATCAGCCCCAGCATTTT; CDR3: CASSAGTGRNQPQHF; J: TRBJ1-5; size: once; V: TRBV7-9; D: TRBD1
DNA: TGCAGTGCTAGAGGGGAGTCGGATAAGCAGTACTTC; CDR3: CSARGESDKQYF; J: TRBJ2-5; size: NA; V: TRBV20-1; D: NA
DNA: TGCAGCGTTGAAAGACAGGGGGGAGGATACGAGCAGTACTTC; CDR3: CSVERQGGGYEQYF; J: TRBJ2-7; size: NA; V: TRBV29-1; D: TRBD1
DNA: TGCGCTAGCGGCACTAGCTCCTACAATGAGCAGTTCTTC; CDR3: CASGTSSYNEQFF; J: TRBJ2-1; size: many; V: TRBV4-1; D: NA
DNA: TGTGCCAGCAGTCCCCGGCTCGTAGAACAGCCCCAGCATTTT; CDR3: CASSPRLVEQPQHF; J: TRBJ1-5; size: NA; V: TRBV6-2/TRBV6-3; D: NA
DNA: TGTGCCAGCACCCAGCGACAAGAGACCCAGTACTTC; CDR3: CASTQRQETQYF; J: TRBJ2-5; size: few; V: TRBV6-2/TRBV6-3; D: NA
DNA: TGTGCCAGCAGCTTTTCCCATCCTGGGACAGGGTATGAACACGAGCAGTACTTC; CDR3: CASSFSHPGTGYEHEQYF; J: TRBJ2-7; size: NA; V: TRBV7-2; D: TRBD1
DNA: TGCAGTGCTAGAGATCTGAGAGGGGGTTCGGTCAAAAACATTCAGTACTTC; CDR3: CSARDLRGGSVKNIQYF; J: TRBJ2-4; size: NA; V: TRBV20-1; D: NA